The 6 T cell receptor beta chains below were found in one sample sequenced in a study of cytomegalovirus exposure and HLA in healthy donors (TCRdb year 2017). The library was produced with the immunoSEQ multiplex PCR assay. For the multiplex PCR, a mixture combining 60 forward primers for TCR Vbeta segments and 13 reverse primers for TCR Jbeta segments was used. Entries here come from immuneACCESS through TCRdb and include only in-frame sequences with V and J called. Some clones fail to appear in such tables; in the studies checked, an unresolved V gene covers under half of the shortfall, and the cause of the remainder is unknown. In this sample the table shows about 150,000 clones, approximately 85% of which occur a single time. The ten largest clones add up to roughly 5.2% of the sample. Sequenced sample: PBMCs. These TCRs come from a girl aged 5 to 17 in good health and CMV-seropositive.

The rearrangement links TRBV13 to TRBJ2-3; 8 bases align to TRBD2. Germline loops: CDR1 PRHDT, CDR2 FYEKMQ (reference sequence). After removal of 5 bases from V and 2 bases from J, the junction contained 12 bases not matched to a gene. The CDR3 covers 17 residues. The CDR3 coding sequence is TGTGCCAGCAGCAGCAACCGGGGGGGCCGGGACACAGATACGCAGTATTTT. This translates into CASSSNRGGRDTDTQYF.

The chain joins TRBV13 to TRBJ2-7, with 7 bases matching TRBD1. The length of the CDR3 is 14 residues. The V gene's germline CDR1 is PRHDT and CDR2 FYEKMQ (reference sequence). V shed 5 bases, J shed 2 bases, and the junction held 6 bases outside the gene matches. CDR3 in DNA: TGTGCCAGCAGCAGCCGGGACAGTACCTACGAGCAGTACTTC. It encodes CASSSRDSTYEQYF. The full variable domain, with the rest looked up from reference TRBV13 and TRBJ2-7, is AAGVIQSPRHLIKEKRETATLKCYPIPRHDTVYWYQQGPGQDPQFLISFYEKMQSDKGSIPDRFSAQQFSDYHSELNMSSLELGDSALYFCASSSRDSTYEQYFGPGTRLTVT.

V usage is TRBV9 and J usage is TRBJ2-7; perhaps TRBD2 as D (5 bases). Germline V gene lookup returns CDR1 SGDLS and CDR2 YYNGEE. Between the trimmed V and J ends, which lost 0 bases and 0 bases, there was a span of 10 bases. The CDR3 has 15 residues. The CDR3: CASSVAIGSSYEQYF. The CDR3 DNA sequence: TGTGCCAGCAGCGTAGCTATAGGGAGCTCCTACGAGCAGTACTTC.

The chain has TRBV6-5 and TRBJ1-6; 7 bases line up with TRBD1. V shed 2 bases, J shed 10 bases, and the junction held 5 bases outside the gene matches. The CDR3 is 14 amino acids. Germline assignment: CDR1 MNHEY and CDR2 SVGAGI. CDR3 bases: TGTGCCAGCAGTTACAAAGGGGGCGCATCACCCCTCCACTTT. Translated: CASSYKGGASPLHF.

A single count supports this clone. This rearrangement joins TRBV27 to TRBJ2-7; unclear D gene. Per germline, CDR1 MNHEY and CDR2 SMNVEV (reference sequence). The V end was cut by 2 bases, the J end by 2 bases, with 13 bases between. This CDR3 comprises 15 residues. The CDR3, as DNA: TGTGCCAGCAGTTTAAGCCCCTACGTCCCCTACGAGCAGTACTTC. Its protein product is CASSLSPYVPYEQYF.

CDR3 in DNA: TGTGCCAGCTCACCACCGATGAAGTACCGGTACACCTTC. This gives the protein CASSPPMKYRYTF. J is TRBJ1-2 and V is TRBV18, with unresolved D. V was pared by 0 bases and J by 11 bases, with 13 bases between. The germline gives CDR1 KGHSH, CDR2 LQKENI. The length of the CDR3 is 13 residues.